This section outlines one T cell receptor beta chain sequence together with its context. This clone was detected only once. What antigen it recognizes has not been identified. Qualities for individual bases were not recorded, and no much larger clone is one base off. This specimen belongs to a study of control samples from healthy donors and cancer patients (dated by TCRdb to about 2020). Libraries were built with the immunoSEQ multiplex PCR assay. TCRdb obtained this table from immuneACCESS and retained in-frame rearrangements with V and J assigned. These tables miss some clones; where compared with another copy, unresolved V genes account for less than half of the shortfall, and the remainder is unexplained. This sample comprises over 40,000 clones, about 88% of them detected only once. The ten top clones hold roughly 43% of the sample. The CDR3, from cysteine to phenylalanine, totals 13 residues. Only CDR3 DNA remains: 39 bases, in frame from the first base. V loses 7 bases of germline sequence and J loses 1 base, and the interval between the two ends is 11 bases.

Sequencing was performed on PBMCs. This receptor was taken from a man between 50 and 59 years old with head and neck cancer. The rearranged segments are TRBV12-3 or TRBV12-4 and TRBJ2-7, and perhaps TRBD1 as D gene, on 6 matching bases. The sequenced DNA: TGTGCCAGCAACTCGGACAGATCCTACGAGCAGTACTTC. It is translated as CASNSDRSYEQYF.